The 31 T cell receptor beta chains below were found in one sample sequenced in a study of beta chain features in type 1 diabetes. The whole isolated RNA underwent reverse transcription, so sequencing captured expressed TCRB transcripts. The protocol was immunoSEQ multiplex PCR, while the TCRdb copy is restricted to in-frame clones and leaves out a portion. Of about 740,000 clones listed, around 15% are singletons. Findings of the study overall: Type 1 diabetes patients showed a moderate but significant shortening of TCRB CDR3s in all four CD4+ subsets.

Their target antigens are unknown. Sequenced input: naive CD4+ T cells from blood. These receptors were taken from a man aged 18 to 29 with type 1 diabetes.

The J gene is TRBJ1-1, the V gene TRBV29-1; tentative D call: TRBD1 (5 bases). This CDR3 comprises 12 residues. The ends were cut back, 7 bases at V and 8 bases at J, with 17 bases in the middle. Germline loops: CDR1 SQVTM, CDR2 ANQGSEA. The chain's CDR3 is CSATHAAGEAFF. The CDR3, as DNA: TGCAGCGCCACACACGCGGCAGGGGAAGCTTTCTTT.

In its sample, this clone was seen a few times. J is TRBJ2-5 and V is TRBV4-1; 7 nucleotides align to TRBD1. This CDR3 contains 14 residues. Germline CDR1 reads MGHRA; CDR2 reads YSYEKL. Trimming at V came to 3 bases and at J to 5 bases, leaving 6 bases not matched to a gene. CDR3 DNA: TGCGCCAGCAGCCACCCTGACAGGGCGGAGACCCAGTACTTC. Its protein is CASSHPDRAETQYF.

Only a few counts were recorded for this clone. The rearrangement uses TRBV30 and TRBJ2-7; 7 nucleotides align to TRBD1. CDR3 length: 13 amino acids. V shed 8 bases and J 7 bases; nucleotides not matched to a gene: 14. CDR1 is GTSNPN and CDR2 is SVGIG in the germline V gene (reference sequence). CDR3 DNA: TGTGCCCGGGACAGACGAGTCTCGGGGGAGCAGTACTTC. Its protein is CARDRRVSGEQYF.

This chain connects TRBV5-1 to TRBJ1-6; a weak D match, TRBD1 (6 bases). The CDR3 is 14 amino acids. Trimming took off 3 bases at V and 6 bases at J, with 10 bases between the two ends. Germline-derived CDR1 and CDR2 are SGHRS and YFSETQ. CDR3 loop: CASSSTDSNSPLHF. The CDR3 coding sequence is TGCGCCAGCAGCTCTACGGACAGTAATTCACCCCTCCACTTT.

This chain connects TRBV30 to TRBJ1-6; 11 nucleotides align to TRBD1. J lost 10 bases, V lost 4 bases, and 6 bases had no gene match. Germline CDR1 GTSNPN, CDR2 SVGIG (reference sequence). This CDR3 is built from 14 residues. CDR3 protein: CAWTLGTGGSPLHF. The DNA for the CDR3 is TGTGCCTGGACCCTCGGGACAGGGGGATCACCCCTCCACTTT.

The genes are TRBV7-9 and TRBJ1-1, with no clear D. Germline CDR1 is SEHNR and CDR2 is FQNEAQ (reference sequence). CDR3 length: 13 amino acids. V lost 4 bases and J 10 bases, leaving 16 bases between the germline ends. The CDR3 DNA follows: TGTGCCAGCAGCTCTGGGCCCGGGGATTTAGCTTTCTTT. This gives the protein CASSSGPGDLAFF.

The rearrangement uses TRBV2 and TRBJ1-1; 7 positions agree with TRBD1. The ends lost 11 bases at V and 3 bases at J; junction bases unmatched: 9. Looked up from germline, CDR1 is SNHLY and CDR2 is FYNNEI. The CDR3 consists of 13 residues. CDR3 bases: TGTGCCGGAACAGGGGTCGTCGACACTGAAGCTTTCTTT. This translates into CAGTGVVDTEAFF.

This clone was found a few times. This sequence joins TRBV6-5 and TRBJ2-5; 9 nucleotides match TRBD2. With V trimmed by 7 bases and J by 0 bases, 6 bases remained unmatched. Germline V gene sequence: CDR1 MNHEY, CDR2 SVGAGI. This CDR3 is 15 amino acids long. The DNA for the CDR3 is TGTGCCAGCACTCATAGCGGGGGAGACCAAGAGACCCAGTACTTC. The encoded protein is CASTHSGGDQETQYF.

This rearrangement joins TRBV18 to TRBJ2-3; TRBD1 is a possible D gene (6 bases). Germline-derived CDR1 and CDR2 are KGHSH and LQKENI. The CDR3 is made up of 15 amino acids. V was trimmed by 6 bases and J by 4 bases, leaving 17 bases between them. DNA of the CDR3: TGTGCCAGCTCCAGCAGGACACAGGGATCAGATACGCAGTATTTT. Amino acid sequence: CASSSRTQGSDTQYF.

Comment on this clone: This CDR3 is also generated by other DNA sequences in the sample. The chain uses TRBV6-5 and TRBJ1-1; D is unclear. Germline CDR1 is MNHEY and CDR2 is SVGAGI. CDR3 length: 13 amino acids. Deletions cut 4 bases from V and 2 bases from J, with 8 bases between. CDR3 DNA: TGTGCCAGCAGTTCCCTAGGAAACACTGAAGCTTTCTTT. Translated: CASSSLGNTEAFF.

This clone was counted between two and nine times. This chain uses TRBV30 with TRBJ2-7; the D is unclear. The germline gives CDR1 GTSNPN, CDR2 SVGIG (reference sequence). V shed 7 bases and J shed 4 bases, with 11 bases lying between them. This CDR3 spans 11 amino acids. CDR3 amino acids: CALWARYEQYF. The CDR3 nucleotides read TGTGCCTTATGGGCGAGATACGAGCAGTACTTC.

The chain combines TRBV11-2 with TRBJ2-5; D might be TRBD1 (5 bases). Per the germline V gene, CDR1 is SGHAT and CDR2 is FQNNGV. The CDR3 is 18 residues long. V was clipped by 4 bases and J by 2 bases, with 23 bases between them. CDR3 bases: TGTGCCAGCAGCTCAATCCCCACCCGATCGACAGCGCAAGAGACCCAGTACTTC. This codes for CASSSIPTRSTAQETQYF.

This clone was counted only a few times. J is TRBJ2-7 and V is TRBV7-3; TRBD2 matches at 14 bases. The CDR3 covers 16 residues. The V and J ends lost 5 bases and 4 bases, in that order; junction bases with no gene match: 7. Germline assignment: CDR1 SGHTA and CDR2 FQGTGA. In DNA, the CDR3 is TGTGCCAGCAGCCCGAGACTAGCGGGGGGGCCTTACGAGCAGTACTTC. It is translated as CASSPRLAGGPYEQYF.

This clone was found a few times. The chain couples TRBV11-2 to TRBJ1-2, with D unclear. Trimming removed 3 bases from V and 4 bases from J, with 12 bases in between. The CDR3 covers 14 residues. Germline V gene data show CDR1 as SGHAT and CDR2 as FQNNGV. DNA of the CDR3: TGTGCCAGCAGCTTCCCCCGGGTAGTCTATGGCTACACCTTC. Encoded protein: CASSFPRVVYGYTF.

This clone was seen a handful of times. This chain links TRBV7-6 with TRBJ2-2; no clear D. The germline gives CDR1 SGHVS, CDR2 FNYEAQ. This CDR3 is built from 15 residues. V was shortened by 7 bases and J by 5 bases, with 17 bases between the two germline ends. CDR3 in amino acids: CASTVPSLGTGELFF. For the CDR3, the DNA is TGTGCCAGCACCGTGCCGAGCCTAGGGACCGGGGAGCTGTTTTTT.

V is TRBV28 and J is TRBJ1-4; TRBD1 matches at 12 bases. The ends lost 8 bases at V and 3 bases at J; junction bases unmatched: 4. The CDR3 length is 15 residues. Germline loops: CDR1 MDHEN, CDR2 SYDVKM. Written as DNA, the CDR3 is TGTGCCAGCCGGGACAGGGGGCTTTCTAATGAAAAACTGTTTTTT. Its translation is CASRDRGLSNEKLFF.

The chain has TRBV30 and TRBJ2-7; 11 positions match TRBD1. V dropped 2 bases and J dropped 2; count of bases not matched to a gene: 2. CDR1 and CDR2 from the germline V gene are GTSNPN and SVGIG (reference sequence). The CDR3 loop spans 14 amino acids. CDR3 nucleotide sequence: TGTGCCTGGAGTCGGACAGGGGGCGCCTACGAGCAGTACTTC. Protein product: CAWSRTGGAYEQYF. Full variable domain (remainder filled in from reference TRBV30 and TRBJ2-7): SQTIHQWPATLVQPVGSPLSLECTVEGTSNPNLYWYRQAAGRGLQLLFYSVGIGQISSEVPQNLSASRPQDRQFILSSKKLLLSDSGFYLCAWSRTGGAYEQYFGPGTRLTVT.

The genes are TRBV30 and TRBJ1-3; 7 nucleotides match TRBD1. Germline CDR1 is GTSNPN and CDR2 is SVGIG (reference sequence). The J segment lost 1 base and the V segment lost 7 bases, leaving 4 bases of the junction unmatched. The CDR3 spans 13 residues. The CDR3 DNA follows: TGTGCCTCCGCAGGGGGGTCTGGAAACACCATATATTTT. Translation: CASAGGSGNTIYF.

The rearrangement links TRBV5-6 to TRBJ1-5; 10 bases fit TRBD1. J gave up 6 bases and V 4 bases, and 7 bases lay outside the gene matches. CDR1 SGHDT and CDR2 YYEEEE come from the germline V gene. The CDR3 contains 15 residues. CDR3 protein: CASSRGTGDGQPQHF. CDR3 DNA: TGTGCCAGCAGCAGGGGGACAGGGGATGGTCAGCCCCAGCATTTT.

A few counts support this clone. The CDR3 DNA sequence: TGTGCCTGGAGTCCAGGGATAGCTTTCTTT. Its protein is CAWSPGIAFF. The V gene is TRBV30, the J gene TRBJ1-1, with a tentative D call TRBD1 (5 bases). The germline V and J ends were trimmed by 2 bases and 10 bases, with 8 bases remaining between them. This CDR3 has 10 amino acids. Germline V CDR1 and CDR2: GTSNPN, SVGIG (reference sequence).

This sequence joins TRBV25-1 and TRBJ2-6, with TRBD1 as a possible D gene (6 bases). Deletions cut 5 bases from V and 4 bases from J, with 9 bases between. The CDR3 is made up of 14 amino acids. Germline assignment: CDR1 MGHDK and CDR2 SYGVNS. The CDR3: CASSYRAGANVLTF. The CDR3 nucleotides are TGTGCCAGCAGTTACAGGGCCGGGGCCAACGTCCTGACTTTC.

This clone was counted between two and nine times. The rearrangement uses TRBV5-6 and TRBJ2-3, with D hard to call. The CDR3 totals 16 residues. CDR1 is SGHDT, CDR2 YYEEEE, per germline. The V end was cut by 3 bases, the J end by 3 bases, with 17 bases between. CDR3 bases: TGTGCCAGCAGCTCCCCCTCAGAGAAGGGAACAGATACGCAGTATTTT. Translation gives CASSSPSEKGTDTQYF.

The chain links TRBV29-1 to TRBJ1-2, with TRBD1 identical over 7 bases. V trimming: 6 bases; J trimming: 8 bases; junction bases outside the gene matches: 18. The germline gives CDR1 SQVTM, CDR2 ANQGSEA. The CDR3 totals 15 residues. The CDR3 region is CSVQGTFPPAKGYTF. The CDR3 coding sequence is TGCAGCGTACAGGGGACCTTCCCTCCGGCTAAGGGCTACACCTTC.

The rearrangement joins TRBV7-9 to TRBJ1-2; D is unclear. This CDR3 contains 12 residues. Germline CDR1 and CDR2: SEHNR and FQNEAQ (reference sequence). Trimming took off 7 bases at V and 4 bases at J, with 10 bases between the two ends. The CDR3 region is CASTLDGYGYTF. The DNA of the CDR3 is TGTGCCAGCACCCTCGACGGCTATGGCTACACCTTC.

This clone came up a few times. V is TRBV6-6 and J is TRBJ2-7; 10 bases match TRBD1. The CDR3 runs 13 residues. J lost 3 bases, V lost 8 bases, and 4 bases had no gene match. The germline CDR1 and CDR2 sequences are MNHNY and SVGAGI (reference sequence). DNA of the CDR3: TGTGCCAGCTGGACAGGGGGAATCTACGAGCAGTACTTC. It yields the protein CASWTGGIYEQYF.

This clone was detected a few times. The chain carries TRBV27 and TRBJ1-5; no clear D. The germline V and J ends were trimmed by 3 bases and 0 bases, with 0 bases remaining between them. The CDR3 covers 12 residues. Looked up from germline, CDR1 is MNHEY and CDR2 is SMNVEV (reference sequence). In nucleotides, the CDR3 is TGTGCCAGCAGTTTTAGCAATCAGCCCCAGCATTTT. Amino acids: CASSFSNQPQHF.

This clone was counted a few times. The chain has TRBV19 and TRBJ1-5; D gene unclear. V lost 9 bases, J lost 0 bases, and 9 bases lay in between. This CDR3 spans 13 amino acids. Germline V gives CDR1 LNHDA, CDR2 SQIVND (reference sequence). Here the CDR3 reads CASGDYSNQPQHF. CDR3 in DNA: TGTGCCAGCGGAGATTATAGCAATCAGCCCCAGCATTTT.

CDR3 sequence (DNA): TGTGCCAGCAGCGTAAGGCCCCGGACAGCTAGCACAGATACGCAGTATTTT. Translation: CASSVRPRTASTDTQYF. The rearrangement joins TRBV9 to TRBJ2-3; D is perhaps TRBD1 (6 bases). The CDR3 extends over 17 amino acids. Looked up from germline, CDR1 is SGDLS and CDR2 is YYNGEE. V was shortened by 1 base and J by 0 bases, with 15 bases between the two germline ends.

This sequence joins TRBV15 and TRBJ1-4; no clear D. The V and J ends lost 0 bases and 5 bases respectively, with 10 bases between them. Germline CDR1 is LNHNV and CDR2 is YYDKDF (reference sequence). The CDR3 contains 15 residues. The CDR3 sequence: CATSRDREGNEKLFF. CDR3 sequence (DNA): TGTGCCACCAGCAGAGATCGAGAGGGCAATGAAAAACTGTTTTTT.

DNA for the CDR3: TGTGCCAGCAGCGGCGGGCGGGGGGGCCTGAAGACCCAGTACTTC. Its translation is CASSGGRGGLKTQYF. This rearrangement joins TRBV5-4 to TRBJ2-5; 9 bases align to TRBD2. Germline V gene data show CDR1 as SGHNT and CDR2 as YYREEE (reference sequence). With 4 bases clipped from V and 6 bases from J, the junction kept 10 bases outside the gene matches. This CDR3 is 15 amino acids long.

This clone has only a few counts. The chain uses TRBV7-9 and TRBJ2-1, with TRBD2 identical over 12 bases. CDR1 and CDR2 from the germline V gene are SEHNR and FQNEAQ (reference sequence). V was clipped by 5 bases and J by 9 bases; unmatched bases: 11. This CDR3 region has 16 residues. The DNA of the CDR3 is TGTGCCAGCAGCCCCGGCGGGGGACTAGCGGGTTCTGAGCAGTTCTTC. It encodes CASSPGGGLAGSEQFF. The entire variable domain, with the rest obtained from reference TRBV7-9 and TRBJ2-1, is as follows: DTGVSQNPRHKITKRGQNVTFRCDPISEHNRLYWYRQTLGQGPEFLTYFQNEAQLEKSRLLSDRFSAERPKGSFSTLEIQRTEQGDSAMYLCASSPGGGLAGSEQFFGPGTRLTVL.